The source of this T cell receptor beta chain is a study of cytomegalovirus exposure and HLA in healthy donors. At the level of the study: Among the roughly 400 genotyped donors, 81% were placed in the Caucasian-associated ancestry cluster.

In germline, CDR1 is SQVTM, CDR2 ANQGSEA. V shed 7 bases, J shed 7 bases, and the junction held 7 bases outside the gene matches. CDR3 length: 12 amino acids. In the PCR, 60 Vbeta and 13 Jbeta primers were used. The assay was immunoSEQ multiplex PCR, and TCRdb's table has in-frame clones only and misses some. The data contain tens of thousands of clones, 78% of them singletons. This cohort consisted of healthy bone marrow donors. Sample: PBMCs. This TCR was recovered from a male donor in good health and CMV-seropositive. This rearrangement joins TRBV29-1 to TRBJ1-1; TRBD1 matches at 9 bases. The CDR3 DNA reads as TGCAGCGCCCCGGGACAGGGACTTGAAGCTTTCTTT. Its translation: CSAPGQGLEAFF.